These 17 T cell receptor beta chains originate from one sample sequenced in a study of cytotoxic CD8 clonotypes in ibrutinib-treated CLL. Only in-frame clones appear in the TCRdb table, and some are missing; sequencing was by immunoSEQ multiplex PCR. The sample has 110,000 or so clones, more than 55% seen once; the top ten hold 35% to 40%. The sample here was PBMCs, taken after 24 months of ibrutinib treatment. Receptors were obtained from a human donor with chronic lymphocytic leukemia.

The rearrangement links TRBV30 to TRBJ1-1, with D possibly TRBD1 on 5 matching bases. V lost 0 bases and J 1 base, leaving 9 bases between the germline ends. This CDR3 has 14 residues. The V gene's germline CDR1 is GTSNPN and CDR2 SVGIG (reference sequence). The chain's CDR3 is CAWSVGQANTEAFF. The CDR3 DNA sequence: TGTGCCTGGAGTGTGGGGCAGGCGAACACTGAAGCTTTCTTT.

CDR3 DNA: TGCGCCAGCAGCTTGGATGGGGGGCTATATGGCTACACCTTC. Translated: CASSLDGGLYGYTF. The J gene is TRBJ1-2, the V gene TRBV5-1, with D tentatively TRBD1 (6 bases). Germline V lookup: CDR1 SGHRS, CDR2 YFSETQ. This CDR3 contains 14 residues. V was pared by 0 bases and J by 5 bases, with 11 bases between.

J is TRBJ2-1 and V is TRBV29-1, with D hard to call. V lost 4 bases and J lost 4, with 14 bases in between. CDR3 size: 14 residues. Germline lookup yields CDR1 SQVTM and CDR2 ANQGSEA. The CDR3 DNA follows: TGCAGCGTTGCCCCGCGGAACCGATACAATGAGCAGTTCTTC. Its translation: CSVAPRNRYNEQFF.

J is TRBJ1-4 and V is TRBV13; unclear D gene. V gave up 3 bases and J gave up 8 bases, with 10 bases separating them. Germline CDR1 reads PRHDT; CDR2 reads FYEKMQ (reference sequence). The CDR3 covers 13 residues. The CDR3 nucleotides read TGTGCCAGCAGCTTGCGGCCCCCCGAAAAACTGTTTTTT. The encoded protein is CASSLRPPEKLFF.

This clone appeared a single time. The chain carries TRBV27 and TRBJ2-1, with 9 bases matching TRBD1. The CDR3 has 14 amino acids. With 7 bases clipped from V and 7 bases from J, the junction kept 8 bases outside the gene matches. CDR1 and CDR2 (germline): MNHEY, SMNVEV (reference sequence). DNA of the CDR3: TGTGCCAGCAAGGGGGACAGGGAGTCAAATGAGCAGTTCTTC. Amino acid sequence: CASKGDRESNEQFF.

The V and J genes are TRBV10-2 and TRBJ1-5; 9 bases line up with TRBD1. The CDR3 runs to 15 residues. V gave up 6 bases and J gave up 5 bases; unmatched junction bases: 8. Germline CDR1 WSHSY, CDR2 SAAADI. The CDR3 nucleotides are TGCGCCAGCAGCGGACAGGGGATTGGGGATCAGCCCCAGCATTTT. Its protein is CASSGQGIGDQPQHF.

V gene TRBV6-5 combines with J gene TRBJ1-1; 8 positions match TRBD1. Per germline, CDR1 MNHEY and CDR2 SVGAGI. Trimming took 6 bases from V and 1 from J; bases not matched to a gene: 4. The CDR3 length is 14 residues. CDR3 amino acids: CASRPGQGNTEAFF. Here the CDR3 DNA reads TGTGCCAGCAGGCCCGGACAGGGGAACACTGAAGCTTTCTTT.

The chain joins TRBV6-5 to TRBJ1-1; tentatively, D is TRBD1 (6 bases). The germline V and J ends were trimmed by 4 bases and 4 bases, with 13 bases remaining between them. This CDR3 is built from 14 residues. CDR1 is MNHEY, CDR2 SVGAGI, per germline. CDR3 nucleotides: TGTGCCAGCAGTTTCCTACAGGGCGTCACTGAAGCTTTCTTT. Amino acids: CASSFLQGVTEAFF.

This clone was detected a few times. The same CDR3 can be traced to other DNA sequences in this sample. This chain connects TRBV15 to TRBJ1-2, with a tentative D call TRBD1 (6 bases). The germline V gene has CDR1 LNHNV and CDR2 YYDKDF (reference sequence). The CDR3 contains 14 residues. The V and J ends lost 0 bases and 5 bases respectively, with 10 bases between them. The CDR3 DNA is TGTGCCACCAGCAGAGACAGGGGTTTATATGGCTACACCTTC. This gives the protein CATSRDRGLYGYTF.

V is TRBV7-3 and J is TRBJ1-1; D is unclear. CDR3 length: 12 amino acids. Germline V lookup: CDR1 SGHTA, CDR2 FQGTGA. V gave up 8 bases and J gave up 5 bases, with 12 bases separating them. The CDR3 DNA follows: TGTGCCAGCGCTTCCCTGGGAACTGAAGCTTTCTTT. This gives the protein CASASLGTEAFF.

This clone was seen only a few times. The chain links TRBV4-1 to TRBJ2-1; D is perhaps TRBD2 (5 bases). V was clipped by 4 bases and J by 7 bases, with 8 bases between them. The CDR3 runs to 12 residues. Germline lookup yields CDR1 MGHRA and CDR2 YSYEKL. CDR3 sequence (DNA): TGCGCCAGCAGCCGAGGGAAAAATGAGCAGTTCTTC. It yields the protein CASSRGKNEQFF.

The V call is TRBV30, the J call TRBJ2-3; 7 bases are shared with TRBD1. Germline CDR1 GTSNPN, CDR2 SVGIG (reference sequence). CDR3 length equals 17 residues. The junction had 12 bases not matched to a gene; V was cut back by 1 base and J by 2 bases. Here the CDR3 reads CAWSDNRGVRPTDTQYF. CDR3 DNA sequence: TGTGCCTGGAGTGACAACAGGGGAGTGCGCCCCACAGATACGCAGTATTTT.

This clone has a count of ten or more. The chain has TRBV7-9 and TRBJ2-3; 13 nucleotides agree with TRBD2. V lost 2 bases, J lost 4 bases, and 9 bases stayed unmatched. This CDR3 has 18 residues. The V gene's germline CDR1 is SEHNR and CDR2 FQNEAQ (reference sequence). CDR3 DNA sequence: TGTGCCAGCAGCTTACCATTCCGACTAGCGGGGGGCTCAGATACGCAGTATTTT. It yields the protein CASSLPFRLAGGSDTQYF.

The gene calls are TRBV6-1 and TRBJ2-3, with TRBD1 matching over 9 bases. With 8 bases clipped from V and 5 bases from J, the junction kept 5 bases outside the gene matches. Germline CDR1 MNHNS, CDR2 SASEGT. CDR3 length: 13 residues. The CDR3 sequence is CASGDRDKDTQYF. DNA for the CDR3: TGTGCCAGCGGGGACAGGGATAAAGATACGCAGTATTTT.

This clone was detected only a few times. The gene calls are TRBV28 and TRBJ2-1; either TRBD1 or TRBD2 may supply D (5 bases each). V lost 4 bases, J lost 10 bases, and 17 bases lay in between. Germline V lookup: CDR1 MDHEN, CDR2 SYDVKM. The CDR3 sequence is 14 residues long. The CDR3 spells CASSSGTIGPEQFF. The CDR3 nucleotides read TGTGCCAGCAGTTCCGGGACCATCGGGCCAGAGCAGTTCTTC.

This clone was observed a handful of times. The chain joins TRBV27 to TRBJ2-3; no firm D call. This CDR3 contains 13 residues. CDR1 MNHEY and CDR2 SMNVEV come from the germline V gene (reference sequence). Trimming stripped 3 bases from V and 0 bases from J, with 4 bases between. The CDR3 nucleotides read TGTGCCAGCAGTTTTGGGAGCACAGATACGCAGTATTTT. It encodes CASSFGSTDTQYF.

The chain is built from TRBV29-1 and TRBJ2-3; D is unresolved. There are 14 residues in the CDR3. Between the trimmed V and J ends, which lost 3 bases and 2 bases, there was a span of 12 bases. Germline V gives CDR1 SQVTM, CDR2 ANQGSEA. The CDR3 region is CSVEKNPNTDTQYF. In DNA, the CDR3 is TGCAGCGTTGAGAAAAATCCTAACACAGATACGCAGTATTTT.